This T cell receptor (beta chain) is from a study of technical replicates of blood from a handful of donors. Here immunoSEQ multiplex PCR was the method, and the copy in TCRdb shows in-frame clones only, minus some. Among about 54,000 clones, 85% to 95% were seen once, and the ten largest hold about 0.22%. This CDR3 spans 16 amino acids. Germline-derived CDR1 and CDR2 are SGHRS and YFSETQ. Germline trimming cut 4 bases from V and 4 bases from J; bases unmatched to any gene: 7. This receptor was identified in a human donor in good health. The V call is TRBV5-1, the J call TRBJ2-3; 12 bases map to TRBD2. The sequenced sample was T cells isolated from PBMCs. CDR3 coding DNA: TGCGCCAGCAGCACCCGACTAGCGGGAGACCCAGATACGCAGTATTTT. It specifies CASSTRLAGDPDTQYF.